Shown below are 31 T cell receptor beta chains from a single sample sequenced in a study of beta chain features in type 1 diabetes. Expressed TCRB transcripts were sequenced because the entire RNA isolate underwent reverse transcription. The repertoire was sequenced with immunoSEQ multiplex PCR; TCRdb's copy has only in-frame clones and lacks some. The sample consists of 300,000 or so clones, around 9% of them appearing once. Whole-study results and caveats: Shorter TCRB CDR3s, moderately but significantly so, marked every one of the four CD4+ subsets in Type 1 diabetes patients.

Their recognized antigens are unknown. Sequenced: central memory CD4+ T cells from blood. These TCRs come from a man aged 25 to 40 with type 1 diabetes.

This chain connects TRBV7-2 to TRBJ2-3; the D gene could be TRBD1 or TRBD2 (5 bases each). V was trimmed by 5 bases and J by 0 bases, leaving 12 bases between them. Per the germline V gene, CDR1 is SGHTA and CDR2 is FQGNSA. The CDR3 is made up of 15 amino acids. CDR3 nucleotide sequence: TGTGCCAGCAGCCGGGACGGCCTAAGCACAGATACGCAGTATTTT. It translates to CASSRDGLSTDTQYF.

This clone was seen only a few times. This sequence joins TRBV27 and TRBJ2-5; TRBD1 matches at 11 bases. The V and J ends lost 4 bases and 9 bases, in that order; junction bases with no gene match: 10. The CDR3 sequence is 15 residues long. The germline V gene has CDR1 MNHEY and CDR2 SMNVEV (reference sequence). This CDR3 reads CASSSGQGGTFAQYF. The CDR3 region has the DNA TGTGCCAGCAGTTCGGGACAGGGGGGAACCTTCGCCCAGTACTTC.

This clone showed up many times. This chain connects TRBV7-9 to TRBJ1-4, with D perhaps TRBD1 (5 bases). This CDR3 has 14 amino acids. The V end lost 4 bases, the J end lost 5 bases, and 11 bases lay between the germline ends. Germline V gives CDR1 SEHNR, CDR2 FQNEAQ (reference sequence). CDR3: CASSSGTLNEKLFF. The CDR3 coding sequence is TGTGCCAGCAGCTCCGGGACGCTCAATGAAAAACTGTTTTTT.

A word on this clone: Other DNA sequences in the sample encode the same CDR3. This chain joins TRBV30 and TRBJ1-5; D may be TRBD1 (6 bases). This CDR3 spans 13 amino acids. The germline V gene has CDR1 GTSNPN and CDR2 SVGIG (reference sequence). Trimming stripped 3 bases from V and 4 bases from J, with 10 bases between. The CDR3 reads CAWRGQGNQPQHF. In nucleotides, the CDR3 is TGTGCCTGGAGGGGGCAGGGGAATCAGCCCCAGCATTTT.

This chain's CDR3 is CASSPGQGNSGNTIYF. The CDR3 coding sequence is TGTGCCAGCAGCCCCGGACAGGGCAACTCTGGAAACACCATATATTTT. The chain employs TRBV5-6 and TRBJ1-3, with 8 bases fitting TRBD1. This CDR3 region has 16 residues. The V gene's germline CDR1 is SGHDT and CDR2 YYEEEE. J was trimmed by 0 bases and V by 4 bases; bases with no gene match: 6.

This clone has a handful of counts. The CDR3 coding sequence is TGTGCCAGCAGCCGAGTTCTTCAAGAGACCCAGTACTTC. It specifies CASSRVLQETQYF. The gene calls are TRBV7-2 and TRBJ2-5, with D unresolved. The CDR3 runs to 13 residues. V lost 5 bases and J 2 bases, leaving 9 bases between the germline ends. CDR1 SGHTA and CDR2 FQGNSA come from the germline V gene.

The chain employs TRBV23-1 and TRBJ1-4; D is unclear. TRBV23-1 is reported as an ORF; its role is uncertain. This CDR3 contains 12 residues. Trimming shortened V by 3 bases and J by 17 bases, and 16 bases separated the two germline ends. The CDR3 region is CASSHLTARRFF. The CDR3 nucleotides are TGCGCCAGCAGTCACTTGACGGCCCGGCGATTTTTT.

The chain links TRBV15 to TRBJ1-1, with no clear D. Germline CDR1 and CDR2: LNHNV and YYDKDF (reference sequence). This CDR3 has 15 residues. Trimming took 1 base from V and 2 from J, leaving 11 bases between them. The chain's CDR3 is CATSRGGNRNTEAFF. CDR3 sequence (DNA): TGTGCCACCAGCAGAGGTGGGAACAGAAACACTGAAGCTTTCTTT.

V gene TRBV30 combines with J gene TRBJ2-5, with D perhaps TRBD2 (7 bases). Trimming cost V 0 bases and J 4 bases, with 12 bases left between them. CDR1 is GTSNPN, CDR2 SVGIG, per germline (reference sequence). CDR3 length: 14 residues. This chain's CDR3 is CAWSVGGGRETQYF. In DNA, the CDR3 is TGTGCCTGGAGTGTTGGGGGGGGGCGAGAGACCCAGTACTTC. The full variable domain, its missing parts supplied by reference TRBV30 and TRBJ2-5, is SQTIHQWPATLVQPVGSPLSLECTVEGTSNPNLYWYRQAAGRGLQLLFYSVGIGQISSEVPQNLSASRPQDRQFILSSKKLLLSDSGFYLCAWSVGGGRETQYFGPGTRLLVL.

This clone was seen a few times. The chain recombines TRBV6-6 with TRBJ2-3, with a tentative D call TRBD1 (6 bases). V lost 6 bases, J lost 1 base, and 17 bases lay in between. CDR3 length: 16 amino acids. In germline, CDR1 is MNHNY, CDR2 SVGAGI (reference sequence). The CDR3 sequence is CASSPPGGHRTDTQYF. The DNA for the CDR3 is TGTGCCAGCAGCCCACCTGGGGGACACCGCACAGATACGCAGTATTTT.

The J gene is TRBJ2-2, the V gene TRBV12-5; TRBD1 or TRBD2 may be the D gene (5 bases each). Trimming took off 2 bases at V and 4 bases at J, with 8 bases between the two ends. The CDR3 contains 14 residues. Germline V gene sequence: CDR1 LGHNT, CDR2 FRNRAP. The CDR3: CASGLFGGTGELFF. The CDR3 DNA sequence: TGTGCTAGTGGTTTGTTTGGGGGCACCGGGGAGCTGTTTTTT.

This sequence joins TRBV5-1 and TRBJ2-7, with no clear D. V lost 4 bases to trimming and J lost 5 bases, with 13 bases between them. The CDR3 is 13 amino acids. Germline values: CDR1 SGHRS, CDR2 YFSETQ. The CDR3 coding sequence is TGCGCCAGCAGCACCCCCGGCAGAGACGAGCAGTACTTC. Amino acids: CASSTPGRDEQYF.

The rearrangement joins TRBV9 to TRBJ2-2; D is possibly TRBD1 (5 bases). The CDR3 loop spans 16 amino acids. The germline gives CDR1 SGDLS, CDR2 YYNGEE. V dropped 1 base and J dropped 2 bases, with 12 bases sitting between them. The CDR3 DNA follows: TGTGCCAGCAGCGTACACCTGGGGCTTAACACCGGGGAGCTGTTTTTT. Translation gives CASSVHLGLNTGELFF.

This clone was detected a few times. V gene TRBV29-1 combines with J gene TRBJ2-1; 7 bases are shared with TRBD2. J gave up 10 bases and V 1 base, and 7 bases lay outside the gene matches. CDR1 and CDR2 (germline): SQVTM, ANQGSEA. The CDR3 loop spans 13 amino acids. The CDR3 protein is CSVEADRGVEQFF. CDR3 nucleotide sequence: TGCAGCGTTGAAGCCGACCGGGGGGTAGAGCAGTTCTTC.

Notes on this clone: At one boundary the junction diverges from the germline segment, which might be a read error. J is TRBJ1-1 and V is TRBV6-1, with D perhaps TRBD1 (6 bases). This CDR3 is 12 amino acids long. The germline V gene has CDR1 MNHNS and CDR2 SASEGT. The CDR3 sequence is CASREDRPEAFF. The CDR3 region has the DNA TGTGCCAGCAGGGAAGACAGGCCTGAAGCTTTCTTT.

This clone has just a few counts. The chain links TRBV5-6 to TRBJ2-1; either TRBD1 or TRBD2 may fit D (6 bases each). The CDR3 consists of 16 residues. V lost 6 bases and J 0 bases, leaving 16 bases between the germline ends. CDR1 and CDR2 (germline): SGHDT, YYEEEE. The CDR3 protein is CASNRRGESSYNEQFF. The CDR3 coding sequence is TGTGCCAGCAACAGGAGGGGGGAGAGCTCCTACAATGAGCAGTTCTTC.

This chain links TRBV9 with TRBJ1-2; D remains ambiguous. This CDR3 has 15 residues. Trimming took 4 bases from V and 4 from J, leaving 17 bases between them. In germline, CDR1 is SGDLS, CDR2 YYNGEE. CDR3 nucleotides: TGTGCCAGCAGCCCCCCAGCTCCCACTAGCTATGGCTACACCTTC. Its translation is CASSPPAPTSYGYTF.

This clone has ten or more counts. The chain employs TRBV30 and TRBJ2-7; a possible D gene is TRBD1 (5 bases). This CDR3 comprises 13 residues. V was cut by 5 bases and J by 2 bases, with 13 bases left in between. CDR1 and CDR2 from the germline V gene are GTSNPN and SVGIG (reference sequence). This CDR3 reads CAWQTGQAYEQYF. In nucleotides, the CDR3 is TGTGCCTGGCAAACAGGTCAGGCCTACGAGCAGTACTTC.

Only a few counts were recorded for this clone. The chain has TRBV5-1 and TRBJ1-1; D ambiguous. Germline V gene lookup returns CDR1 SGHRS and CDR2 YFSETQ. V was cut by 1 base and J by 4 bases, with 8 bases left in between. The CDR3 is made up of 13 amino acids. CDR3 sequence reads: CASSLLFGTEAFF. The CDR3 DNA reads as TGCGCCAGCAGCTTGTTATTCGGCACTGAAGCTTTCTTT.

This clone turned up a few times. The chain is built from TRBV27 and TRBJ1-2, with TRBD1 as a possible D gene (6 bases). In germline, CDR1 is MNHEY, CDR2 SMNVEV (reference sequence). The CDR3 contains 14 residues. The V end lost 2 bases, the J end lost 4 bases, and 11 bases lay between the germline ends. CDR3: CASSLRGGSYGYTF. CDR3 coding DNA: TGTGCCAGCAGTTTAAGGGGGGGAAGCTATGGCTACACCTTC.

The V gene is TRBV7-4, the J gene TRBJ2-7; no clear D gene. Trimming removed 5 bases at V and 3 bases at J, with 17 bases between. The CDR3 consists of 15 residues. Germline loops: CDR1 SGHVT, CDR2 SQSDAQ. The CDR3 region has the DNA TGTGCCAGCAGCCTCCGGACCAAAGGCGGCTACGAGCAGTACTTC. Protein: CASSLRTKGGYEQYF.

The rearrangement links TRBV18 to TRBJ2-1; the D is unclear. The germline CDR1 and CDR2 sequences are KGHSH and LQKENI. Trimming removed 4 bases at V and 3 bases at J, with 10 bases between. The length of the CDR3 is 14 residues. The CDR3 protein is CASSLPTDYNEQFF. In DNA, the CDR3 is TGTGCCAGCTCACTCCCAACAGACTACAATGAGCAGTTCTTC.

The genes are TRBV29-1 and TRBJ2-7; D is ambiguous. V lost 5 bases and J lost 0, with 8 bases in between. The CDR3 runs to 12 residues. Germline CDR1 SQVTM, CDR2 ANQGSEA. The CDR3 region has the DNA TGCAGCGTTATGGGCACCTCCTACGAGCAGTACTTC. It encodes CSVMGTSYEQYF.

This clone has a handful of counts. This rearrangement joins TRBV13 to TRBJ2-1; tentative D call: TRBD2 (7 bases). V was cut by 5 bases and J by 7 bases, with 21 bases left in between. CDR3 size: 16 residues. Germline V gene data show CDR1 as PRHDT and CDR2 as FYEKMQ (reference sequence). CDR3 region: CASSMRSGGGRNEQFF. For the CDR3, the DNA is TGTGCCAGCAGCATGCGTTCTGGCGGGGGCAGGAATGAGCAGTTCTTC.

The chain links TRBV7-9 to TRBJ2-7; 8 bases match TRBD2. Germline trimming cut 1 base from V and 7 bases from J; bases unmatched to any gene: 9. Germline lookup yields CDR1 SEHNR and CDR2 FQNEAQ (reference sequence). This CDR3 has 15 amino acids. The CDR3 reads CASSLEAGGRGEQYF. CDR3 DNA sequence: TGTGCCAGCAGCTTAGAGGCGGGGGGCCGGGGTGAGCAGTACTTC.

The chain joins TRBV29-1 to TRBJ2-7, with D uncertain. This CDR3 region has 13 residues. Germline V gene lookup returns CDR1 SQVTM and CDR2 ANQGSEA. V lost 5 bases to trimming and J lost 3 bases, with 14 bases between them. CDR3 nucleotide sequence: TGCAGCGTTACCGCCGACGGTTACTACGAGCAGTACTTC. Translated: CSVTADGYYEQYF.

The DNA for the CDR3 is TGTGCCAGCAGCTTGGGGGGCCCCTACGGCTACACCTTC. Protein: CASSLGGPYGYTF. The chain couples TRBV7-2 to TRBJ1-2; D is possibly TRBD1 (6 bases). Germline CDR1 is SGHTA and CDR2 is FQGNSA. This CDR3 contains 13 residues. V was clipped by 3 bases and J by 8 bases, with 13 bases between them.

This clone was detected a few times. The DNA for the CDR3 is TGTGCCAGCAGCTTAGAAGCGGCAGGGAGGGAATCCTACGAGCAGTACTTC. Amino acid sequence: CASSLEAAGRESYEQYF. This chain connects TRBV11-2 to TRBJ2-7, with 7 bases that match TRBD2. CDR1 and CDR2 (germline): SGHAT, FQNNGV. The CDR3 consists of 17 residues. The junction had 9 bases not matched to a gene; V was cut back by 0 bases and J by 1 base.

To note about this clone: The same CDR3 arises from other DNA sequences in this sample as well. The V and J genes are TRBV19 and TRBJ1-2; D remains unclear. CDR1 is LNHDA and CDR2 is SQIVND in the germline V gene (reference sequence). V shed 1 base and J shed 4 bases, with 1 base lying between them. CDR3 length: 11 amino acids. The CDR3 DNA follows: TGTGCCAGTAGTATAGGCTATGGCTACACCTTC. Amino acid sequence: CASSIGYGYTF. The entire variable domain, with the rest obtained from reference TRBV19 and TRBJ1-2, is as follows: DGGITQSPKYLFRKEGQNVTLSCEQNLNHDAMYWYRQDPGQGLRLIYYSQIVNDFQKGDIAEGYSVSREKKESFPLTVTSAQKNPTAFYLCASSIGYGYTFGSGTRLTVV.

The DNA of the CDR3 is TGTGCCAGCAGCGCAGGGGGCCTCGGGGGTGACGAGCAGTACTTC. It is translated as CASSAGGLGGDEQYF. V is TRBV11-2 and J is TRBJ2-7; 8 bases fit TRBD1. The CDR3 runs 15 residues. Per germline, CDR1 SGHAT and CDR2 FQNNGV. J gave up 5 bases and V 5 bases, and 11 bases lay outside the gene matches.

This clone turned up a few times. V usage is TRBV5-6 and J usage is TRBJ2-5; D perhaps matches TRBD1 (5 bases). V gave up 2 bases and J gave up 4 bases, with 9 bases separating them. The CDR3 contains 13 residues. The germline CDR1 and CDR2 sequences are SGHDT and YYEEEE. This CDR3 reads CASSFGQGETQYF. Here the CDR3 DNA reads TGTGCCAGCAGCTTCGGCCAGGGAGAGACCCAGTACTTC.